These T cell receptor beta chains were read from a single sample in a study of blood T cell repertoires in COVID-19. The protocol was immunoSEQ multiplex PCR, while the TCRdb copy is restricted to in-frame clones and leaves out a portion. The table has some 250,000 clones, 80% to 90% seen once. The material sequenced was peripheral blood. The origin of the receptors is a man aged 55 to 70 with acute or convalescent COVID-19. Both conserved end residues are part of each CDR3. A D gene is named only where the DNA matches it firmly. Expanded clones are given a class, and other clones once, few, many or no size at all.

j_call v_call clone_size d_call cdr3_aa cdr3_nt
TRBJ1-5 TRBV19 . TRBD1 CASSIRKQGAADQPQHF TGTGCCAGTAGTATCCGAAAACAGGGGGCGGCTGATCAGCCCCAGCATTTT
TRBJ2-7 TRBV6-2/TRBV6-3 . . CASSYLRGYEQYF TGTGCCAGCAGTTACCTTCGGGGTTACGAGCAGTACTTC
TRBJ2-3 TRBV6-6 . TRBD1 CASSYGGQAGADTQYF TGTGCCAGCAGTTACGGGGGACAGGCTGGCGCAGATACGCAGTATTTT
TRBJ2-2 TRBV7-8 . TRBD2 CASSFGLAGTGELFF TGTGCCAGCAGCTTCGGACTAGCTGGTACCGGGGAGCTGTTTTTT
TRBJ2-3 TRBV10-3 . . CAISASGAVTDTQYF TGTGCCATCAGTGCTTCGGGAGCGGTCACAGATACGCAGTATTTT
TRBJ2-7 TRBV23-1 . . CASSQGCQGHSYEQYF TGCGCCAGCAGTCAGGGATGCCAGGGGCATTCCTACGAGCAGTACTTC
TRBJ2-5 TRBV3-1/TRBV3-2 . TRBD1 CASSLRDRGGETQYF TGTGCCAGCAGCCTGAGGGACAGGGGAGGAGAGACCCAGTACTTC
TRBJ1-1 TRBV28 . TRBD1 CASVRDRVGNTEAFF TGTGCCAGCGTCCGGGACAGGGTTGGGAACACTGAAGCTTTCTTT
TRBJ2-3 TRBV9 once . CASSPLKVEGTDTQYF TGTGCCAGCAGCCCTTTGAAGGTGGAGGGCACAGATACGCAGTATTTT
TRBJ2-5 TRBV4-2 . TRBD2 CASRDSLAGVSGTQYF TGTGCCAGCAGGGACTCCTTAGCGGGGGTCTCAGGGACCCAGTACTTC
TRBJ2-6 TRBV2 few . CASSATSAGANVLTF TGTGCCAGCAGCGCTACTAGTGCTGGGGCCAACGTCCTGACTTTC
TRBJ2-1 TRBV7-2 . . CASSPLGSYNEQFF TGTGCCAGCAGCCCCCTAGGTTCCTACAATGAGCAGTTCTTC
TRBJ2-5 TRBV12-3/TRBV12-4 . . CASSWTATQYF TGTGCCAGCAGTTGGACAGCGACCCAGTACTTC
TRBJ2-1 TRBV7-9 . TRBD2 CARSGGVFDEQFF TGTGCCAGGAGCGGGGGGGTCTTTGATGAGCAGTTCTTC
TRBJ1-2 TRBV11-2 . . CASSLGGGTGYTF TGTGCCAGCAGCTTAGGCGGGGGGACCGGCTACACCTTC
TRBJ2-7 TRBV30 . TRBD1 CAWTGTDETYEQYF TGTGCCTGGACGGGGACAGACGAAACCTACGAGCAGTACTTC
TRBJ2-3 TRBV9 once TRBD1 CASSGDRGDTQYF TGTGCCAGCAGCGGGGACAGGGGGGATACGCAGTATTTT
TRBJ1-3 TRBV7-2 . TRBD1 CASSLRQGLVGNTIYF TGTGCCAGCAGCTTAAGACAGGGGCTGGTAGGAAACACCATATATTTT
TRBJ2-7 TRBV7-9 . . CASRAGIASYEQYF TGTGCCAGCAGGGCGGGTATAGCGTCCTACGAGCAGTACTTC
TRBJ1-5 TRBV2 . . CASRAGLSNQPQHF TGTGCCAGCAGGGCGGGACTCAGCAATCAGCCCCAGCATTTT
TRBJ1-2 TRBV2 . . CASRLQDDGYTF TGTGCCAGCCGATTACAGGACGATGGCTACACCTTC
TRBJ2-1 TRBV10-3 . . CAMGPYNEQFF TGTGCCATGGGGCCCTACAATGAGCAGTTCTTC
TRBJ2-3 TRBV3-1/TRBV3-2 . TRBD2 CASSHLAGADTQYF TGTGCCAGCAGCCACCTAGCGGGGGCAGATACGCAGTATTTT
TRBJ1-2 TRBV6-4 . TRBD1 CASSDSLGGNYGYTF TGTGCCAGCAGTGACTCTTTAGGGGGCAACTATGGCTACACCTTC
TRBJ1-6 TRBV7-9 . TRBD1 CASSFDRGSPLHF TGTGCCAGCAGCTTCGACAGGGGTTCACCCCTCCACTTT
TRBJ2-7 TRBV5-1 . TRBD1 CASGPLSGGPYEQYF TGCGCCAGCGGGCCGTTGTCAGGGGGCCCCTACGAGCAGTACTTC
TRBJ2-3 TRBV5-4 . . CASSPGRQGVDTQYF TGTGCCAGCAGCCCGGGGAGGCAGGGGGTAGACACGCAGTATTTT
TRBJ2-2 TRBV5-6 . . CASSLGGAGELFF TGTGCCAGCAGCTTGGGGGGAGCCGGGGAGCTGTTTTTT
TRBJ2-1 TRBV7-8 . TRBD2 CASSLRRLASEQFF TGTGCCAGCAGCTTACGAAGACTAGCGTCTGAGCAGTTCTTC
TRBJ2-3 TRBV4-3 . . CASSPSAGKDTQYF TGCGCCAGCAGCCCCTCGGCGGGCAAAGATACGCAGTATTTT
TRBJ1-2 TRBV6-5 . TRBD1 CASSYDRGNYGYTF TGTGCCAGCAGTTACGACAGGGGGAACTATGGCTACACCTTC
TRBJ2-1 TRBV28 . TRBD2 CASSLFLAGAHNEQFF TGTGCCAGCAGTTTATTCCTAGCGGGAGCCCACAATGAGCAGTTCTTC
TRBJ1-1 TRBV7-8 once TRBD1 CASSPRDSEAFF TGTGCCAGCAGCCCGAGGGACAGCGAAGCTTTCTTT
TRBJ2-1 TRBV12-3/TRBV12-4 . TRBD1 CASSLGQTEQFF TGTGCCAGCAGCCTGGGACAGACGGAGCAGTTCTTC
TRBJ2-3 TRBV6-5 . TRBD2 CASSYSGLAGTDTQYF TGTGCCAGCAGTTACTCAGGCCTAGCGGGCACAGATACGCAGTATTTT
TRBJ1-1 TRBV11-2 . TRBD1 CASSTSTGQGAEAFF TGTGCCAGCAGCACAAGCACGGGACAGGGTGCAGAAGCTTTCTTT
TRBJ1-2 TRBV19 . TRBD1 CASSLYHTGDGYTF TGTGCCAGTAGTCTTTATCACACAGGGGATGGCTACACCTTC
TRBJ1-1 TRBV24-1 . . CATSEGVDTEAFF TGTGCCACCAGTGAAGGGGTAGACACTGAAGCTTTCTTT
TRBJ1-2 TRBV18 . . CASSPPVRERDGYTF TGTGCCAGCTCACCACCGGTCCGGGAGCGGGATGGCTACACCTTC
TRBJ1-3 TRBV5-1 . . CAIEEAGNTIYF TGCGCCATCGAGGAAGCAGGAAACACCATATATTTT
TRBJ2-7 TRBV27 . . CASSQNRGEQYF TGTGCCAGCAGTCAAAACCGGGGGGAGCAGTACTTC
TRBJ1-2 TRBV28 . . CASSPPSTISYGYTF TGTGCCAGCAGTCCTCCCTCTACGATTAGCTATGGCTACACCTTC
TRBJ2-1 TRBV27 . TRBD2 CASSLSKLWGTTNSWREDEQFF TGTGCCAGCAGTTTATCGAAGTTGTGGGGGACAACAAATAGCTGGCGGGAGGATGAGCAGTTCTTC
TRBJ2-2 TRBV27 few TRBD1 CASSLLYQGASGELFF TGTGCCAGCAGCCTCCTGTATCAGGGGGCGTCCGGGGAGCTGTTTTTT
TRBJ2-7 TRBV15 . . CATSRDRGGGPAYREQYF TGTGCCACCAGCAGAGATAGGGGAGGAGGGCCTGCTTACCGCGAGCAGTACTTC
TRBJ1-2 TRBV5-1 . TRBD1 CASSPWTGNNYGYTF TGCGCCAGCAGCCCCTGGACAGGGAATAACTATGGCTACACCTTC
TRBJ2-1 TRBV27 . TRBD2 CASSETVFLAGALNEQFF TGTGCCAGCAGTGAGACAGTTTTCCTAGCGGGAGCTCTCAATGAGCAGTTCTTC
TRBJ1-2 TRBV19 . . CASSPGGQYGYTF TGTGCCAGTAGTCCCGGAGGGCAGTATGGCTACACCTTC
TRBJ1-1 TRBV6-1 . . CASSEAGGRGQRGTEAFF TGTGCCAGCAGTGAAGCGGGTGGCAGGGGCCAAAGGGGAACTGAAGCTTTCTTT